The clone carrying this T cell receptor beta chain has just one count. Profiling relied on immunoSEQ multiplex PCR, and the TCRdb table lists in-frame clones only, not all of them. The data show about 70,000 clones, with about four fifths seen just once and about 4.8% held by the top ten. The sample is drawn from a study of blood T cell repertoires in COVID-19. The CDR3 has 13 amino acids. Trimming pared 3 bases from V and 9 bases from J, leaving 15 bases between. Germline V gene lookup returns CDR1 SGHKS and CDR2 YYEKEE (reference sequence). The sequence was obtained from a woman aged 80 or older with active or convalescent COVID-19. The rearrangement uses TRBV5-5 and TRBJ2-5; D is undetermined. Sequenced material: peripheral blood. This chain's CDR3 is CASSSPGARAQYF. CDR3 DNA sequence: TGTGCCAGCAGCTCCCCGGGTGCCCGGGCCCAGTACTTC.